A selection of T cell receptor beta chains follows, all from one sample in a study of blood T cells in healthy people across ages. In TCRdb, the 5' RACE reads were re-called with MiXCR into one record per CDR3 protein. This sample has about 690,000 distinct CDR3 sequences, with around 43% found just once. Sequencing was done on a sample of blood. The receptors come from a man aged 80 or over in good health. CDR3s include the opening cysteine and the closing phenylalanine or tryptophan. D genes are given only for firm matches. Clone size, where shown, is once, few, many, or a class for clones that have expanded.

.,TRBV29-1,TRBJ2-7,many,TGCAGCGTTGAGAGGCGGGAAAAGGGACTTAAGCAGTACTTC,CSVERREKGLKQYF
.,TRBV27,TRBJ1-6,.,TGTGCCAGCAGGGGAGGGAGAAGCTCCTATAATTCACCCCTCCACTTT,CASRGGRSSYNSPLHF
TRBD2,TRBV9,TRBJ2-3,.,TGTGCCAGCAGCCTTGAGCCTAGCGGGAGGGGTCGGCCAGATACGCAGTATTTT,CASSLEPSGRGRPDTQYF
.,TRBV12-3/TRBV12-4,TRBJ2-3,.,TGTGCCAGCAGTCCGATTCCCAGCACAGATACGCAGTATTTT,CASSPIPSTDTQYF
.,TRBV14,TRBJ2-1,.,TGTGCCAGCAGCCAAGGGCTAGGTGTGTCCTACAATGAGCAGTTCTTC,CASSQGLGVSYNEQFF
TRBD2,TRBV12-3/TRBV12-4,TRBJ2-3,few,TGTGCCAGCAGTTCCATCGGGGTAGCGGGGGGCAGATTGAACGCGAATCAGCAGTATTTT,CASSSIGVAGGRLNANQQYF
.,TRBV7-7,TRBJ2-5,.,TGTGCCAGCAGCGGAGGGAGTTTGGAGACCCAGTACTTC,CASSGGSLETQYF
.,TRBV18,TRBJ2-7,.,TGTGCCAGCTCACCATCCTTTGCGTTCGAGCAGTACTTC,CASSPSFAFEQYF
.,TRBV5-1,TRBJ2-3,.,TGCGCCAGCAGCCATGAGGGCCGAGATACGCAGTATTTT,CASSHEGRDTQYF
TRBD2,TRBV2,TRBJ2-1,few,TGTGCCAGCACCACTCGGACTAGCGGGATAGGGGAGCAGTTCTTC,CASTTRTSGIGEQFF
.,TRBV2,TRBJ1-4,.,TGTGCCAGCAGGGGCGTATCAACTAATGAAAAACTGTTTTTT,CASRGVSTNEKLFF
.,TRBV3-1,TRBJ2-5,many,TGTGCCAGCAGCCAGGGCGGTGAGACCCAGTACTTC,CASSQGGETQYF
.,TRBV7-8,TRBJ1-1,few,TGTGCCAGCAGCTTAGTTAAGGGCACGTACACTGAAGCTTTCTTT,CASSLVKGTYTEAFF
TRBD1,TRBV4-1,TRBJ2-1,.,TGCGCCAGCAGCCAAGGTTCGACAGGGTCGGGACGTTGGGAGCAGTTCTTC,CASSQGSTGSGRWEQFF
TRBD2,TRBV20-1,TRBJ2-5,few,TGCAGTGCCCCGGGACTAGCGGGAGCCCAAGGAGAGACCCAGTACTTC,CSAPGLAGAQGETQYF